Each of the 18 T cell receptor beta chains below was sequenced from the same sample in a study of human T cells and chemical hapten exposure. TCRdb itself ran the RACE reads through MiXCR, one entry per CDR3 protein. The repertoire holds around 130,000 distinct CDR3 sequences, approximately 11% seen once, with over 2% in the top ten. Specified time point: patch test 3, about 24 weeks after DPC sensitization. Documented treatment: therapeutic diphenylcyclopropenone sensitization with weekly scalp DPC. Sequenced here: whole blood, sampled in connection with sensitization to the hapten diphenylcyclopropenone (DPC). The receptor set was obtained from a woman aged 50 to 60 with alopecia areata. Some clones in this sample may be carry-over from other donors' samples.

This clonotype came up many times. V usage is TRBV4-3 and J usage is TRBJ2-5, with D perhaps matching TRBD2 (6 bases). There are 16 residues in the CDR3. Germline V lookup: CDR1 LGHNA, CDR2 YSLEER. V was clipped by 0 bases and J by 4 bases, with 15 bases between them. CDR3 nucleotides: TGCGCCAGCAGCCAAGATATAGGGGCAGCGGGAGAGACCCAGTACTTC. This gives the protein CASSQDIGAAGETQYF.

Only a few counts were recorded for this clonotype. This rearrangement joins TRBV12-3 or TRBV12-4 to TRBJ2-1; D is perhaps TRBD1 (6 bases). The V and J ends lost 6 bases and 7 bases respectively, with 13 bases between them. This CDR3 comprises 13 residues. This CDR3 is CASSPNRVNEQFF. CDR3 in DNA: TGTGCCAGCAGCCCCAACAGGGTTAATGAGCAGTTCTTC.

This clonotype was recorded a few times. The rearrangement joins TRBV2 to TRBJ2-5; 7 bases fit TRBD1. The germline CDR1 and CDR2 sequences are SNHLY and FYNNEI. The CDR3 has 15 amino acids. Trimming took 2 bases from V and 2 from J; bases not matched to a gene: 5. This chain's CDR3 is CASSEQGQIQETQYF. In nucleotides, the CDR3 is TGTGCCAGCAGTGAACAGGGACAGATACAAGAGACCCAGTACTTC.

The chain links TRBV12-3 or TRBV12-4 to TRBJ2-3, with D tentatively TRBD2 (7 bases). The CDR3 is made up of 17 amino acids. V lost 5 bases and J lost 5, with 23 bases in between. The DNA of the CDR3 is TGTGCCAGCAGTCACAATAACCTAGGGGGGGCTGGAGATACGCAGTATTTT. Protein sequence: CASSHNNLGGAGDTQYF.

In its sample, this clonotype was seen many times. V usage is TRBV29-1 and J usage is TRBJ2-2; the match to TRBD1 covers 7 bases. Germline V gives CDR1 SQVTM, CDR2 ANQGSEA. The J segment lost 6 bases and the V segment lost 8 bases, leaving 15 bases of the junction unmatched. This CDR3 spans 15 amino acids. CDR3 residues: CSIKPGQTNSGELFF. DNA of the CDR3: TGCAGCATCAAACCGGGACAGACTAACTCCGGGGAGCTGTTTTTT.

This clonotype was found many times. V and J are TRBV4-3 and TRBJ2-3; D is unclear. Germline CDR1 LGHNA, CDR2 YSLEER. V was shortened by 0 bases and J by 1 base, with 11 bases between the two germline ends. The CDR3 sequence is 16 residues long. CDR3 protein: CASSQDGLARTDTQYF. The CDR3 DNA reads TGCGCCAGCAGCCAAGATGGGCTGGCCCGCACAGATACGCAGTATTTT.

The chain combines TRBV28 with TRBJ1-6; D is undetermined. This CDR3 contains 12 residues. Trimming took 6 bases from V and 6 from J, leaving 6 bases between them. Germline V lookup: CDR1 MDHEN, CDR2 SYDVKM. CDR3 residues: CASSPPNSPLHF. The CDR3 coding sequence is TGTGCCAGCAGCCCTCCTAATTCACCCCTCCACTTT.

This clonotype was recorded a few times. In nucleotides, the CDR3 is TGTGCCAGCAGTCCGGGGAGGGGGTATGGCTACACCTTC. It is translated as CASSPGRGYGYTF. V is TRBV12-3 or TRBV12-4 and J is TRBJ1-2, with D tentatively TRBD1 (6 bases). This CDR3 has 13 residues. V was shortened by 5 bases and J by 5 bases, with 12 bases between the two germline ends.

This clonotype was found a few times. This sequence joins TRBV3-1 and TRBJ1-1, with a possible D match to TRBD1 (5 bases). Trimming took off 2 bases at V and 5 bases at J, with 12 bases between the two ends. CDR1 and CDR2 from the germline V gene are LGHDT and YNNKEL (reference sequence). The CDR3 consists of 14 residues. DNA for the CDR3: TGTGCCAGCAGCCAAACCGGGGGAGGAACTGAAGCTTTCTTT. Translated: CASSQTGGGTEAFF.

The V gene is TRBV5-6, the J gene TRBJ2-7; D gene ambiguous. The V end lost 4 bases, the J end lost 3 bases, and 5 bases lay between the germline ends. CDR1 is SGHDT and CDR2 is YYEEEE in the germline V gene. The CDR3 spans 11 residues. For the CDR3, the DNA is TGTGCCAGCAGCCTCAACTACGAGCAGTACTTC. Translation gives CASSLNYEQYF.

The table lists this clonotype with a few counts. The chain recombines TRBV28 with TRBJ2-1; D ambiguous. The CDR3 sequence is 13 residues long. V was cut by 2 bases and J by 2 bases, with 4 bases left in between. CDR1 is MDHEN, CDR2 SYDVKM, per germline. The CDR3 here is CASSLPTYNEQFF. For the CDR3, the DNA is TGTGCCAGCAGTTTACCCACCTACAATGAGCAGTTCTTC.

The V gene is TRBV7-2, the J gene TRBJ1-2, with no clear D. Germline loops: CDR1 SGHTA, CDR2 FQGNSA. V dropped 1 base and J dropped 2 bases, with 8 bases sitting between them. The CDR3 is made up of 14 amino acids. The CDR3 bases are TGTGCCAGCAGCTTAGGGGGATCCAACTATGGCTACACCTTC. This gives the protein CASSLGGSNYGYTF.

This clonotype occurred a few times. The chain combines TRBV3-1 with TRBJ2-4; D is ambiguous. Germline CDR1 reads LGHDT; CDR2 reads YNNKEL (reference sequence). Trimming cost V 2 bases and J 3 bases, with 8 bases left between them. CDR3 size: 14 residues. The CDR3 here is CASSQRVGKNIQYF. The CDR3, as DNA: TGTGCCAGCAGCCAACGAGTTGGCAAAAACATTCAGTACTTC. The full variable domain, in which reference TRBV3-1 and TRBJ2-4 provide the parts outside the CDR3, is DTAVSQTPKYLVTQMGNDKSIKCEQNLGHDTMYWYKQDSKKFLKIMFSYNNKELIINETVPNRFSPKSPDKAHLNLHINSLELGDSAVYFCASSQRVGKNIQYFGAGTRLSVL.

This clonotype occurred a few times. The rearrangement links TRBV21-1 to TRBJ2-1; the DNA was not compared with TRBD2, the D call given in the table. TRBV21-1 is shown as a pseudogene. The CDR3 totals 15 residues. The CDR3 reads CASSKDGGPFGKQFF. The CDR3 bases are TGTGCCAGCAGCAAAGACGGGGGCCCTTTTGGGAAGCAGTTCTTC.

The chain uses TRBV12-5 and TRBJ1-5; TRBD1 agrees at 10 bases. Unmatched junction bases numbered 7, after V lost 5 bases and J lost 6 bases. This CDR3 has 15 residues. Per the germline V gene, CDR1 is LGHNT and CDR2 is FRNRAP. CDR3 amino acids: CASGPPTGGIQPQHF. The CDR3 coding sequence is TGTGCTAGTGGTCCCCCGACAGGGGGCATTCAGCCCCAGCATTTT.

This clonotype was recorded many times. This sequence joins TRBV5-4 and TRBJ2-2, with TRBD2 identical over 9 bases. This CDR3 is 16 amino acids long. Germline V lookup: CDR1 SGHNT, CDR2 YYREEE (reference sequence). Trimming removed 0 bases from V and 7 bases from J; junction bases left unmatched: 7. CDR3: CASSLARGRAVGELFF. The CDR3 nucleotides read TGTGCCAGCAGCTTGGCCCGCGGGAGGGCCGTCGGGGAGCTGTTTTTT.

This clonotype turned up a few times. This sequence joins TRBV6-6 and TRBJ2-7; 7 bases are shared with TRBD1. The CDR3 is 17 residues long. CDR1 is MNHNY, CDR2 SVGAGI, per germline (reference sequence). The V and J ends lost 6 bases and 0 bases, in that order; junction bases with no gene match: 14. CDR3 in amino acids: CASRGSQGQILSYEQYF. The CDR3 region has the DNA TGTGCCAGCAGGGGAAGCCAGGGACAGATACTCTCCTACGAGCAGTACTTC.

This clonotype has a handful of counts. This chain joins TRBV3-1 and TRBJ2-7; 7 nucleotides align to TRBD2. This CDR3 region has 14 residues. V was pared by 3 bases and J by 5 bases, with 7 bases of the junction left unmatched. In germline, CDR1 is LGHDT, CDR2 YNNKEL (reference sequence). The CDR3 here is CASSHGGSLDEQYF. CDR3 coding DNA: TGTGCCAGCAGCCATGGCGGGAGTCTCGACGAGCAGTACTTC.